The text below deals with one TCR beta chain. Its antigen is not identified. Germline loops: CDR1 KGHSH, CDR2 LQKENI. Trimming removed 2 bases from V and 4 bases from J, with 20 bases in between. The CDR3 loop spans 17 amino acids. This sample stems from a study of T cell repertoires in cytomegalovirus infection. Background on the study: The authors relied on CMV epitopes, both recently identified HLA-C-restricted and well-studied HLA-B-restricted. Evidence of both CMV infection and a matching HLA type came from public TCR beta signatures.

The study's findings and limits: In two of eight donors, the top clonotype was HLA-C-restricted CMV-specific.

From the reads, TCRdb called clonotypes with MiXCR, one entry per CDR3 protein. The data contain about 480,000 distinct CDR3 sequences, roughly 34% of them singletons. This TCR came from a human donor in good health (CMV status not recorded). Some clones in this sample may be carry-over from other donors' samples. The source was cultured PBMCs, collected from culture after CMV antigen stimulation. The chain recombines TRBV18 with TRBJ1-2, with D possibly being TRBD1 (5 bases). Here the CDR3 reads CASSPAFGTVNSYGYTF. The CDR3, as DNA: TGTGCCAGCTCACCAGCATTTGGGACCGTTAACAGCTATGGCTACACCTTC.